These 7 T cell receptor beta chains came from one sample sequenced in a study of T cell responses to AZD1222 COVID-19 vaccine. Here immunoSEQ multiplex PCR was the method, and the copy in TCRdb shows in-frame clones only, minus some. The table includes some 150,000 clones, 85% to 95% detected once. Sequencing used peripheral blood, obtained on day 0 of AZD1222 vaccination. The receptors stem from an adult in good health.

This chain links TRBV6-1 with TRBJ1-3, with TRBD1 matching 11 bases. Trimming removed 4 bases from V and 0 bases from J; junction bases left unmatched: 5. Germline V gives CDR1 MNHNS, CDR2 SASEGT. The CDR3 covers 17 residues. The DNA of the CDR3 is TGTGCCAGCAGTGTCGGGACAGGGGGGGGCTCTGGAAACACCATATATTTT. It is translated as CASSVGTGGGSGNTIYF.

This clone was found once. The V gene is TRBV4-1, the J gene TRBJ2-2; TRBD1 or TRBD2 may be the D gene (5 bases each). CDR1 is MGHRA and CDR2 is YSYEKL in the germline V gene. CDR3 length equals 16 residues. V lost 4 bases, J lost 1 base, and 13 bases lay in between. The CDR3, as DNA: TGCGCCAGCAGCCTCTCGTGGGGGTTGAACACCGGGGAGCTGTTTTTT. This translates into CASSLSWGLNTGELFF.

The V call is TRBV11-3, the J call TRBJ2-2; D is unclear. Germline lookup yields CDR1 SGHNT and CDR2 YENEEA. There are 14 residues in the CDR3. V shed 5 bases and J shed 2 bases, with 9 bases lying between them. The CDR3 loop is CASSTGRNTGELFF. CDR3 DNA sequence: TGTGCCAGCAGCACCGGACGAAACACCGGGGAGCTGTTTTTT.

This rearrangement joins TRBV4-2 to TRBJ2-7, with TRBD2 matching over 9 bases. The ends lost 3 bases at V and 4 bases at J; junction bases unmatched: 16. The CDR3 totals 18 residues. Germline CDR1 and CDR2: LGHNA and YNFKEQ. CDR3 protein: CASSQQRGGLAGSYEQYF. The CDR3 DNA reads as TGTGCCAGCAGCCAGCAACGCGGGGGGCTAGCGGGAAGTTACGAGCAGTACTTC.

The rearrangement links TRBV7-9 to TRBJ2-1; 12 nucleotides match TRBD2. Germline trimming cut 7 bases from V and 4 bases from J; bases unmatched to any gene: 5. This CDR3 spans 15 amino acids. Germline V gene data show CDR1 as SEHNR and CDR2 as FQNEAQ (reference sequence). This CDR3 is CASTRGLAGYNEQFF. CDR3 DNA: TGTGCCAGCACAAGAGGACTAGCGGGGTACAATGAGCAGTTCTTC.

J is TRBJ1-3 and V is TRBV7-6; D unclear. The germline V gene has CDR1 SGHVS and CDR2 FNYEAQ. This CDR3 region has 15 residues. V dropped 1 base and J dropped 0 bases, with 7 bases sitting between them. This chain's CDR3 is CASSLEDLSGNTIYF. The DNA for the CDR3 is TGTGCCAGCAGCTTAGAGGACCTCTCTGGAAACACCATATATTTT.

A remark on this clone: Other DNA sequences from this sample encode an identical CDR3 as well. The chain carries TRBV27 and TRBJ2-7; D is perhaps TRBD2 (5 bases). Trimming took 8 bases from V and 0 from J, leaving 11 bases between them. Looked up from germline, CDR1 is MNHEY and CDR2 is SMNVEV (reference sequence). This CDR3 is 13 amino acids long. Here the CDR3 DNA reads TGTGCCAGCTCCTTGAGGGTCTCCTACGAGCAGTACTTC. Protein product: CASSLRVSYEQYF.